These 17 T cell receptor beta chains were sequenced from one sample in a study of Ad26.COV2.S vaccination and SARS-CoV-2 variants. The table came from immunoSEQ multiplex PCR; TCRdb's copy has only in-frame clones and leaves some out. Of about 400,000 clones in the sample, more than 85% were seen once. Treatment of the sample: around 19 received Ad26.COV2.S at low or high dose, single or two shots; about 5 received placebo; per-sample allocation not given. All samples were drawn on day 63, counting from the first vaccine or placebo injection. Sequenced here: peripheral blood, sampled in a trial of Ad26.COV2.S vaccine versus placebo. The receptor source for this set is a person aged 18 to 65 who received the Ad26.COV2.S COVID-19 vaccine or a placebo.

This clone was recorded only once. The genes are TRBV3-1 (or the pseudogene TRBV3-2) and TRBJ2-4; 10 bases map to TRBD1. With V trimmed by 0 bases and J by 0 bases, 2 bases remained unmatched. The germline gives CDR1 LGHDT, CDR2 YNNKEL (reference sequence). The length of the CDR3 is 17 residues. CDR3 residues: CASSQEGDRGAKNIQYF. The CDR3 bases are TGTGCCAGCAGCCAAGAAGGGGACAGGGGAGCCAAAAACATTCAGTACTTC.

V is TRBV6-5 and J is TRBJ1-1; D remains unclear. Germline loops: CDR1 MNHEY, CDR2 SVGAGI. The V gene lost 0 bases and the J gene lost 1 base, with 6 bases spanning the gap. This CDR3 contains 14 residues. CDR3 nucleotide sequence: TGTGCCAGCAGTTACTCCCCAAGGAACACTGAAGCTTTCTTT. It is translated as CASSYSPRNTEAFF.

V is TRBV3-1 (or the pseudogene TRBV3-2) and J is TRBJ1-6, with a possible D match to TRBD1 (6 bases). Trimming took 5 bases from V and 10 from J, leaving 15 bases between them. The length of the CDR3 is 14 residues. Germline V gene lookup returns CDR1 LGHDT and CDR2 YNNKEL (reference sequence). Written as DNA, the CDR3 is TGTGCCAGCAGCATGCGGACAGATGTCTCACCCCTCCACTTT. Protein sequence: CASSMRTDVSPLHF.

This chain uses TRBV5-1 with TRBJ2-2; 9 nucleotides agree with TRBD2. J gave up 2 bases and V 4 bases, and 6 bases lay outside the gene matches. This CDR3 spans 16 amino acids. Per the germline V gene, CDR1 is SGHRS and CDR2 is YFSETQ. CDR3 residues: CASSLAGTSNTGELFF. CDR3 sequence (DNA): TGCGCCAGCAGCCTAGCCGGGACTAGCAACACCGGGGAGCTGTTTTTT.

The chain joins TRBV6-2 or TRBV6-3 to TRBJ2-3, with D perhaps TRBD1 (5 bases). Germline V gives CDR1 MNHEY, CDR2 SVGEGT. This CDR3 has 14 residues. V shed 5 bases and J shed 0 bases, with 9 bases lying between them. Here the CDR3 DNA reads TGTGCCAGCAGTACAAGGGGTAGCACAGATACGCAGTATTTT. Its translation is CASSTRGSTDTQYF.

V gene TRBV6-1 combines with J gene TRBJ2-3; tentative D call: TRBD1 (5 bases). The germline V gene encodes CDR1 MNHNS and CDR2 SASEGT. CDR3 length: 14 residues. Trimming removed 3 bases at V and 6 bases at J, with 13 bases between. The CDR3 nucleotides read TGTGCCAGCAGTGACGTCAGGGCAGTGGATACGCAGTATTTT. It specifies CASSDVRAVDTQYF.

V and J are TRBV30 and TRBJ2-2, with a weak D call TRBD2 (6 bases). Germline CDR1 GTSNPN, CDR2 SVGIG (reference sequence). The CDR3 is made up of 15 amino acids. Trimming removed 1 base from V and 4 bases from J, with 13 bases in between. The CDR3, as DNA: TGTGCCTGGAGTGGGAGGGGCCGGAGCACCGGGGAGCTGTTTTTT. Translation gives CAWSGRGRSTGELFF. The whole variable domain, remainder taken from reference TRBV30 and TRBJ2-2, is SQTIHQWPATLVQPVGSPLSLECTVEGTSNPNLYWYRQAAGRGLQLLFYSVGIGQISSEVPQNLSASRPQDRQFILSSKKLLLSDSGFYLCAWSGRGRSTGELFFGEGSRLTVL.

This clone has more than one count but fewer than ten. CDR3 nucleotides: TGTGCCAGCAGCATGGGACAGGGCGGCTACACCTTC. This sequence encodes CASSMGQGGYTF. The gene calls are TRBV21-1 and TRBJ1-2; the D call in the table, TRBD1, was not verified against the DNA. TRBV21-1 is designated a pseudogene. This CDR3 is 12 amino acids long.

The rearrangement uses TRBV14 and TRBJ2-5; 10 bases agree with TRBD2. From germline, CDR1 is SGHDN and CDR2 FVKESK. V dropped 0 bases and J dropped 9; count of bases not matched to a gene: 7. The CDR3 is made up of 15 amino acids. The CDR3, as DNA: TGTGCCAGCAGCCAAGATCGGACTAGCGGTATGGCCCAGTACTTC. Translated, it gives CASSQDRTSGMAQYF.

In DNA, the CDR3 is TGTGCCAGCAGGGGACAGGTCAATCAGCCCCAGCATTTT. Translation gives CASRGQVNQPQHF. The chain joins TRBV2 to TRBJ1-5; TRBD1 matches 8 bases. Looked up from germline, CDR1 is SNHLY and CDR2 is FYNNEI. The CDR3 extends over 13 amino acids. The V gene end was trimmed by 6 bases and the J gene end by 3 bases; junction bases not matched to a gene: 1.

The rearrangement uses TRBV5-1 and TRBJ2-2, with a possible D match to TRBD1 (5 bases). The germline V gene encodes CDR1 SGHRS and CDR2 YFSETQ. V lost 2 bases to trimming and J lost 2 bases, with 10 bases between them. The CDR3 contains 15 residues. CDR3 in DNA: TGCGCCAGCAGCTTCCCGCAGGGAAACACCGGGGAGCTGTTTTTT. Amino acids: CASSFPQGNTGELFF. The whole variable domain, filled in from reference TRBV5-1 and TRBJ2-2, reads KAGVTQTPRYLIKTRGQQVTLSCSPISGHRSVSWYQQTPGQGLQFLFEYFSETQRNKGNFPGRFSGRQFSNSRSEMNVSTLELGDSALYLCASSFPQGNTGELFFGEGSRLTVL.

This clone has just a few counts. The V gene is TRBV5-5, the J gene TRBJ1-4, with a tentative D call TRBD1 (5 bases). CDR3 length equals 15 residues. Germline-derived CDR1 and CDR2 are SGHKS and YYEKEE (reference sequence). Trimming took 2 bases from V and 4 from J, leaving 12 bases between them. This chain's CDR3 is CASSFGQGFNEKLFF. In DNA form, the CDR3 reads TGTGCCAGCAGCTTTGGTCAGGGTTTTAATGAAAAACTGTTTTTT.

This clone came up once. V and J are TRBV18 and TRBJ2-2; D unclear. This CDR3 contains 14 residues. Germline values: CDR1 KGHSH, CDR2 LQKENI. Trimming removed 3 bases from V and 6 bases from J, with 11 bases in between. In nucleotides, the CDR3 is TGTGCCAGCTCACCGTCGGACGAGGCCGGGGAGCTGTTTTTT. Protein product: CASSPSDEAGELFF. The whole variable domain, remainder taken from reference TRBV18 and TRBJ2-2, is NAGVMQNPRHLVRRRGQEARLRCSPMKGHSHVYWYRQLPEEGLKFMVYLQKENIIDESGMPKERFSAEFPKEGPSILRIQQVVRGDSAAYFCASSPSDEAGELFFGEGSRLTVL.

The V and J genes are TRBV11-2 and TRBJ2-7, with D hard to call. V was clipped by 5 bases and J by 7 bases, with 15 bases between them. Germline CDR1 is SGHAT and CDR2 is FQNNGV. The CDR3 sequence is 13 residues long. The CDR3 sequence: CASSLPLVGEQYF. CDR3 in DNA: TGTGCCAGCAGCCTTCCCCTAGTTGGGGAGCAGTACTTC.

The chain links TRBV10-3 to TRBJ1-2, with D unclear. Germline V lookup: CDR1 ENHRY, CDR2 SYGVKD. This CDR3 contains 14 residues. V lost 3 bases to trimming and J lost 6 bases, with 14 bases between them. Here the CDR3 reads CAISEGLSTDGYTF. The DNA of the CDR3 is TGTGCCATCAGTGAAGGGTTATCGACCGATGGCTACACCTTC.

This clone has only one observation. The chain recombines TRBV6-1 with TRBJ1-5, with a weak D call TRBD1 (6 bases). Per the germline V gene, CDR1 is MNHNS and CDR2 is SASEGT. This CDR3 region has 16 residues. V lost 2 bases and J lost 6, with 17 bases in between. CDR3 sequence: CASSELRTPTGQPQHF. The CDR3 DNA follows: TGTGCCAGCAGTGAACTACGAACGCCGACAGGTCAGCCCCAGCATTTT.

V gene TRBV27 combines with J gene TRBJ2-1; 7 bases match TRBD2. Germline trimming cut 5 bases from V and 8 bases from J; bases unmatched to any gene: 9. CDR1 and CDR2 (germline): MNHEY, SMNVEV (reference sequence). This CDR3 region has 14 residues. CDR3 nucleotide sequence: TGTGCCAGCAGTAGGGAGGGAGGAGGGGATGAGCAGTTCTTC. Protein product: CASSREGGGDEQFF.